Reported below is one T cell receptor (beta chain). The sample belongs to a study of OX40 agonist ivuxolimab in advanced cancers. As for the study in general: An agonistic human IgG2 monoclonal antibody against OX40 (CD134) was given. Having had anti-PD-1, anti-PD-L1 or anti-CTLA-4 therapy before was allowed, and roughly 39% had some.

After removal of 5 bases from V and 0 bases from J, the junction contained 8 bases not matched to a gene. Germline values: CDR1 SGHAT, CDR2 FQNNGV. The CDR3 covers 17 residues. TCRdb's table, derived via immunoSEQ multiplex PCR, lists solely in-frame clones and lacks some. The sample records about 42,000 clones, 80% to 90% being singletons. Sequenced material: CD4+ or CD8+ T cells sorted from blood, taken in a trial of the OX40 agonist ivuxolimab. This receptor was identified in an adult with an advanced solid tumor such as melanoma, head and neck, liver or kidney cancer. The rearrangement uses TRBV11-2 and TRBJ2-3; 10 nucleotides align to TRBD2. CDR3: CASSHTRTSGSTDTQYF. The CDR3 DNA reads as TGTGCCAGCAGCCACACAAGGACTAGCGGTAGCACAGATACGCAGTATTTT.